This T cell receptor (beta chain) was identified during a study of blood T cell repertoires in COVID-19. Whole-study context: Acute and convalescent COVID-19 samples came from the United States, Italy and Spain. Sample material is recorded as cDNA or gDNA derived from T cells, B-cell-depleted T cells, or PBMCs.

Per the original data handling: Reference gene primer amplification gave nucleated cell count estimates. The assay was immunoSEQ multiplex PCR, and TCRdb's table has in-frame clones only and misses some. V and J calls and clone size are given by that table; D and trimming were obtained from the DNA. Among 430,000 or so clones listed, 80% to 90% were seen once. Patients of the Seattle cohort, enrolled during active infection, were followed longitudinally. This clone has only a few counts. Germline loops: CDR1 SGDLS, CDR2 YYNGEE. CDR3 length equals 17 residues. V lost 4 bases to trimming and J lost 0 bases; unmatched junction nucleotides: 9.

This TCR was recovered from a man between 18 and 29 years old with COVID-19, enrolled during active disease. The sequenced sample was peripheral blood. The chain combines TRBV9 with TRBJ2-1, with TRBD1 identical over 8 bases. The chain's CDR3 is CASSPRSDRVSYNEQFF. CDR3 bases: TGTGCCAGCAGCCCACGATCGGACAGGGTCTCCTACAATGAGCAGTTCTTC.